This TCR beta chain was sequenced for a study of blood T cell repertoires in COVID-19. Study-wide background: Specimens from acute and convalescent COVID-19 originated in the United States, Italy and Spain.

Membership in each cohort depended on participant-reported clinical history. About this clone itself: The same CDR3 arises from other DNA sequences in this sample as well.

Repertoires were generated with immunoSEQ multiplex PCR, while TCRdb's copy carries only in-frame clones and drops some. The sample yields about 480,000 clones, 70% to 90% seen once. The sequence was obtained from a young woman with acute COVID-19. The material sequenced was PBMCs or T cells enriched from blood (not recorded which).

The CDR3 here is CASSPRPDSPLHF. The CDR3 DNA reads as TGTGCCAGCTCACCGAGGCCTGATTCACCCCTCCACTTT. The V and J genes are TRBV18 and TRBJ1-6; no reliable D call. V lost 3 bases and J lost 8, with 8 bases in between. Germline CDR1 reads KGHSH; CDR2 reads LQKENI. The CDR3 is 13 residues long.